This entry lists 17 T cell receptor beta chains sequenced from one sample in a study of regulatory dendritic cells for organ transplantation. CFSE-labeled sorted T cells met regulatory or mature dendritic cells for 4 to 6 days. Using immunoSEQ multiplex PCR, the repertoire was profiled, and TCRdb retains in-frame clones only, with some absent. The sample lists more than 10,000 clones; roughly 91% were seen once. These receptors have no identified antigens. Source material: naive CD8+ T cells from blood cultured with regulatory dendritic cells. The subset denotes: CD45RA+ naive T cells. These receptors came from a human donor in good health.

The sample holds one count of this clone. The gene calls are TRBV4-1 and TRBJ2-3; no firm D call. Trimming cost V 3 bases and J 4 bases, with 14 bases left between them. The germline gives CDR1 MGHRA, CDR2 YSYEKL. The CDR3 runs 15 residues. CDR3 protein: CASSQSLGRADTQYF. The DNA for the CDR3 is TGCGCCAGCAGCCAGAGTCTAGGTCGCGCAGATACGCAGTATTTT.

V gene TRBV5-4 combines with J gene TRBJ2-3; 7 nucleotides agree with TRBD2. V was clipped by 3 bases and J by 3 bases; unmatched bases: 7. The CDR3 runs 15 residues. Per the germline V gene, CDR1 is SGHNT and CDR2 is YYREEE (reference sequence). CDR3 protein: CASSWAGRPTDTQYF. The CDR3 DNA follows: TGTGCCAGCAGCTGGGCCGGGAGGCCGACAGATACGCAGTATTTT.

The chain has TRBV11-2 and TRBJ2-1, with D perhaps matching TRBD2 (7 bases). The germline gives CDR1 SGHAT, CDR2 FQNNGV. Trimming took off 4 bases at V and 5 bases at J, with 18 bases between the two ends. The CDR3 has 16 residues. For the CDR3, the DNA is TGTGCCAGCAGCTCCGAGCTGGCGGGGGCCGACAATGAGCAGTTCTTC. This gives the protein CASSSELAGADNEQFF. Based on the CDR3 plus reference TRBV11-2 and TRBJ2-1, the full variable domain is EAGVAQSPRYKIIEKRQSVAFWCNPISGHATLYWYQQILGQGPKLLIQFQNNGVVDDSQLPKDRFSAERLKGVDSTLKIQPAKLEDSAVYLCASSSELAGADNEQFFGPGTRLTVL.

The V gene is TRBV2, the J gene TRBJ1-6, with D unresolved. The CDR3 totals 15 residues. V gave up 0 bases and J gave up 2 bases, with 5 bases separating them. Germline V gene data show CDR1 as SNHLY and CDR2 as FYNNEI. CDR3 loop: CASSEASAYNSPLHF. CDR3 bases: TGTGCCAGCAGTGAAGCCAGCGCCTATAATTCACCCCTCCACTTT.

The rearrangement uses TRBV27 and TRBJ1-6, with 10 bases identical to TRBD1. There are 15 residues in the CDR3. V trimming: 7 bases; J trimming: 7 bases; junction bases outside the gene matches: 7. Germline V gene data show CDR1 as MNHEY and CDR2 as SMNVEV (reference sequence). CDR3 DNA sequence: TGTGCCAGCACCCTAGCGACAGGGGGCAATTCACCCCTCCACTTT. Translating it yields CASTLATGGNSPLHF.

The genes are TRBV4-2 and TRBJ2-1; D remains ambiguous. The ends were cut back, 1 base at V and 1 base at J, with 14 bases in the middle. CDR1 is LGHNA, CDR2 YNFKEQ, per germline. The CDR3 runs to 17 residues. In DNA, the CDR3 is TGTGCCAGCAGCCAAGTCGTGACTTTTGGGTCCTACAATGAGCAGTTCTTC. As protein: CASSQVVTFGSYNEQFF.

The chain recombines TRBV29-1 with TRBJ1-2; no reliable D call. V was shortened by 5 bases and J by 5 bases, with 18 bases between the two germline ends. From germline, CDR1 is SQVTM and CDR2 ANQGSEA. CDR3 length equals 14 residues. CDR3 residues: CSVRPYQEIYGYTF. CDR3 DNA: TGCAGCGTTCGCCCTTACCAGGAGATATATGGCTACACCTTC.

In nucleotides, the CDR3 is TGTGCCAGCAGCTTAGGCGCGGGACTGAGCTCCTACAATGAGCAGTTCTTC. Protein product: CASSLGAGLSSYNEQFF. The chain is built from TRBV7-8 and TRBJ2-1; weak D call: TRBD2 (6 bases). V lost 1 base and J 0 bases, leaving 13 bases between the germline ends. The CDR3 runs 17 residues. CDR1 and CDR2 from the germline V gene are SGHVS and FQNEAQ.

This chain links TRBV30 with TRBJ2-7; D is uncertain. The germline V gene has CDR1 GTSNPN and CDR2 SVGIG (reference sequence). V was trimmed by 5 bases and J by 2 bases, leaving 7 bases between them. The CDR3 length is 11 residues. CDR3 in amino acids: CAWELAYEQYF. CDR3 DNA sequence: TGTGCCTGGGAGCTAGCCTACGAGCAGTACTTC.

As DNA, the CDR3 is TGTGCCAGCAGTTTCGGGGGCCCCTCCTACGAGCAGTACTTC. Amino acid sequence: CASSFGGPSYEQYF. This chain uses TRBV27 with TRBJ2-7; D is possibly TRBD1 or TRBD2 (6 bases each). The V end was cut by 3 bases, the J end by 0 bases, with 9 bases between. The length of the CDR3 is 14 residues. Germline CDR1 MNHEY, CDR2 SMNVEV (reference sequence).

The genes are TRBV18 and TRBJ2-7; 9 bases align to TRBD1. This CDR3 spans 14 amino acids. The germline CDR1 and CDR2 sequences are KGHSH and LQKENI. V was clipped by 3 bases and J by 5 bases; unmatched bases: 5. CDR3 loop: CASSPGDRVHEQYF. The CDR3 region has the DNA TGTGCCAGCTCACCGGGGGACAGGGTACACGAGCAGTACTTC.

This chain uses TRBV19 with TRBJ2-1, with D possibly TRBD1 on 6 matching bases. CDR3 size: 13 residues. The V and J ends lost 5 bases and 10 bases respectively, with 15 bases between them. Germline loops: CDR1 LNHDA, CDR2 SQIVND (reference sequence). The CDR3 reads CASSSTGEREQFF. In DNA, the CDR3 is TGTGCCAGTAGTTCGACAGGCGAAAGGGAGCAGTTCTTC.

This rearrangement joins TRBV27 to TRBJ2-6; no reliable D call. The CDR3 covers 15 residues. Trimming stripped 5 bases from V and 0 bases from J, with 8 bases between. Germline CDR1 reads MNHEY; CDR2 reads SMNVEV (reference sequence). The CDR3 nucleotides read TGTGCCAGCAGTCTAAAAGACTCTGGGGCCAACGTCCTGACTTTC. Translation: CASSLKDSGANVLTF.

The chain is built from TRBV7-2 and TRBJ2-1, with D perhaps matching TRBD1 or TRBD2 (5 bases each). Trimming shortened V by 5 bases and J by 0 bases, and 14 bases separated the two germline ends. The CDR3 is 16 amino acids. The germline gives CDR1 SGHTA, CDR2 FQGNSA. Written as DNA, the CDR3 is TGTGCCAGCAGCGCACCCGCCGGGACCTCCTACAATGAGCAGTTCTTC. Its protein is CASSAPAGTSYNEQFF.

V usage is TRBV9 and J usage is TRBJ1-4, with D possibly being TRBD1 (6 bases). In germline, CDR1 is SGDLS, CDR2 YYNGEE. The CDR3 runs to 16 residues. The V gene lost 4 bases and the J gene lost 5 bases, with 18 bases spanning the gap. CDR3 in amino acids: CASSYGGGGLNEKLFF. CDR3 sequence (DNA): TGTGCCAGCAGCTATGGGGGCGGGGGACTAAATGAAAAACTGTTTTTT.

The chain has TRBV27 and TRBJ1-6; D is unresolved. Per germline, CDR1 MNHEY and CDR2 SMNVEV (reference sequence). V was cut by 6 bases and J by 3 bases, with 12 bases left in between. CDR3 length: 15 residues. This CDR3 is CASSQSGGYNSPLHF. For the CDR3, the DNA is TGTGCCAGCAGCCAGTCCGGCGGCTATAATTCACCCCTCCACTTT.

This clone showed up just once. The chain links TRBV7-8 to TRBJ1-1, with D hard to call. Trimming shortened V by 3 bases and J by 4 bases, and 9 bases separated the two germline ends. The germline gives CDR1 SGHVS, CDR2 FQNEAQ. The CDR3 is 13 residues long. The CDR3 region has the DNA TGTGCCAGCAGCTTCGGGTGGGGCACTGAAGCTTTCTTT. It yields the protein CASSFGWGTEAFF.